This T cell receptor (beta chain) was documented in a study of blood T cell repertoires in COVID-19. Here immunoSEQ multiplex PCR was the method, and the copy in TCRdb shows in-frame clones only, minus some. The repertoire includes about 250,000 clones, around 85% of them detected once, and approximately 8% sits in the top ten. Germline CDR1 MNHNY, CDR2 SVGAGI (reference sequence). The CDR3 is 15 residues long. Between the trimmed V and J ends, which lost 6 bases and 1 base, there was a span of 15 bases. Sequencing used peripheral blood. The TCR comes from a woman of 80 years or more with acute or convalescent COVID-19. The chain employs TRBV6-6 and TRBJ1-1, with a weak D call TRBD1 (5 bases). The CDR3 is CASRKGTGGNTEAFF. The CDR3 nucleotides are TGTGCCAGCAGGAAGGGGACGGGGGGGAACACTGAAGCTTTCTTT.